The 18 T cell receptor beta chains in this list originate from one sample, sequenced in a study of blood T cells in healthy people across ages. It was with a sample-barcoded 5' primer and a J-beta primer mix that a second PCR of roughly 7 to 11 cycles was run. TCRdb recomputed calls from the 5' RACE reads with MiXCR, one row per CDR3 protein. The sample has approximately 960,000 distinct CDR3 sequences; almost 30% are singletons. In addition, the sample was reused for a study of T cells of mothers and their children.

Material for sequencing was blood. Source of these receptors: a woman aged 40 to 50 in good health.

This clonotype has only one observation. One junction end does not reproduce the germline sequence, and a read error may be involved. The chain joins TRBV28 to TRBJ1-5; D is possibly TRBD1 (5 bases). There are 12 residues in the CDR3. Germline loops: CDR1 MDHEN, CDR2 SYDVKM. This chain's CDR3 is CAGSLRGETSHF. The CDR3 DNA sequence: TGTGCCGGCAGTTTAAGAGGGGAGACCTCGCATTTT.

For this clonotype: A read error may account for a junction end that differs from germline. The chain joins TRBV28 to TRBJ2-3; 7 bases agree with TRBD1. The CDR3 runs to 17 residues. Germline values: CDR1 MDHEN, CDR2 SYDVKM. This chain's CDR3 is CAGSPTWGQSHTDTQYF. The CDR3 DNA is TGTGCCGGCAGTCCAACCTGGGGACAGTCTCACACAGATACGCAGTATTTT.

This sequence joins TRBV7-8 and TRBJ2-1; unclear D gene. Germline V gene lookup returns CDR1 SGHVS and CDR2 FQNEAQ. CDR3 length: 12 amino acids. V shed 4 bases and J shed 7 bases, with 8 bases lying between them. In DNA form, the CDR3 reads TGTGCCAGCAGCTCAATGAGGAATGAGCAGTTCTTC. Translated, it gives CASSSMRNEQFF.

In this sample, this clonotype turned up many times. The CDR3 protein is CSARSYDALRYTDTQYF. DNA for the CDR3: TGCAGTGCTAGGTCCTACGACGCACTACGTTACACAGATACGCAGTATTTT. This chain joins TRBV20-1 and TRBJ2-3, with D unresolved. V was trimmed by 3 bases and J by 2 bases, leaving 21 bases between them. Germline V lookup: CDR1 DFQATT, CDR2 SNEGSKA (reference sequence). There are 17 residues in the CDR3.

This clonotype has a handful of counts. Germline and junction disagree at one end, which may indicate a read error. The chain recombines TRBV28 with TRBJ1-1; D remains unclear. CDR3 length: 15 residues. Germline CDR1 is MDHEN and CDR2 is SYDVKM. This CDR3 reads CASSYDGRMNTEAFF. The CDR3 region has the DNA TGTGCCAGTAGTTATGACGGGAGGATGAACACTGAAGCTTTCTTT.

In its sample, this clonotype was seen many times. An end of the junction differs from the germline gene, which may be a read error. The chain uses TRBV5-1 and TRBJ1-5, with D possibly matching TRBD1 (5 bases). This CDR3 is built from 14 residues. Germline CDR1 and CDR2: SGHRS and YFSETQ. CDR3 DNA sequence: TGTGCCAGCAGCTTGGGGGGTGGGGATCAGCCCCAGCATTTT. Translated: CASSLGGGDQPQHF. Complete variable domain (other parts from reference TRBV5-1 and TRBJ1-5): KAGVTQTPRYLIKTRGQQVTLSCSPISGHRSVSWYQQTPGQGLQFLFEYFSETQRNKGNFPGRFSGRQFSNSRSEMNVSTLELGDSALYLCASSLGGGDQPQHFGDGTRLSIL.

The chain couples TRBV14 to TRBJ2-7; TRBD2 aligns across 11 bases. V dropped 4 bases and J dropped 3; count of bases not matched to a gene: 8. Germline CDR1 and CDR2: SGHDN and FVKESK. The CDR3 covers 16 residues. The CDR3 reads CASSPWELAGDYEQYF. Written as DNA, the CDR3 is TGTGCCAGCAGCCCCTGGGAACTAGCGGGGGACTACGAGCAGTACTTC.

Remarks on this clonotype: This could be a read error, since a much larger clone is one nucleotide away. The V gene is TRBV5-1, the J gene TRBJ2-1; D perhaps matches TRBD2 (6 bases). CDR1 SGHRS and CDR2 YFSETQ come from the germline V gene. This CDR3 comprises 14 residues. For the CDR3, the DNA is TGCGTCAGCAGCTTCCAACCGGGGGTTGATGAGCAGTTCTTC. This sequence encodes CVSSFQPGVDEQFF.

This clonotype occurred a few times. CDR3 residues: CSARQGSQPQHF. The DNA of the CDR3 is TGCAGTGCTAGACAGGGGAGTCAGCCCCAGCATTTT. The J gene is TRBJ1-5, the V gene TRBV20-1; a possible D gene is TRBD1 (6 bases). Germline V gene data show CDR1 as DFQATT and CDR2 as SNEGSKA (reference sequence). V lost 2 bases, J lost 6 bases, and 8 bases lay in between. The length of the CDR3 is 12 residues.

This clonotype came up a few times. The rearrangement links TRBV12-3 or TRBV12-4 to TRBJ2-7; no reliable D call. V dropped 5 bases and J dropped 9 bases, with 23 bases sitting between them. The CDR3 sequence is 15 residues long. CDR3 amino acids: CASSLAGTDYVGQYF. The CDR3 DNA reads TGTGCCAGCAGTCTCGCAGGAACAGATTACGTAGGGCAGTACTTC.

This rearrangement joins TRBV11-2 to TRBJ1-2; D is unresolved. The CDR3 is 15 amino acids. V dropped 4 bases and J dropped 6 bases, with 18 bases sitting between them. Germline lookup yields CDR1 SGHAT and CDR2 FQNNGV. The CDR3: CASSSSGVDPDGYTF. The CDR3 bases are TGTGCCAGCAGCTCCTCCGGGGTGGACCCGGATGGCTACACCTTC.

This clonotype turned up a few times. The J gene is TRBJ2-7, the V gene TRBV28; 10 nucleotides line up with TRBD1. This CDR3 has 13 amino acids. V gave up 9 bases and J gave up 6 bases; unmatched junction bases: 8. Germline loops: CDR1 MDHEN, CDR2 SYDVKM. Here the CDR3 reads CASTGTGAFEQYF. CDR3 bases: TGTGCCAGTACCGGGACAGGGGCCTTCGAGCAGTACTTC.

This rearrangement joins TRBV20-1 to TRBJ1-5; perhaps TRBD1 as D (6 bases). This CDR3 has 14 amino acids. Trimming removed 6 bases from V and 4 bases from J, with 16 bases in between. From germline, CDR1 is DFQATT and CDR2 SNEGSKA (reference sequence). The CDR3 region has the DNA TGCAGTGCCCAAGAGAGCAGGGGTAATCAGCCCCAGCATTTT. Translated: CSAQESRGNQPQHF.

The V and J genes are TRBV5-1 and TRBJ2-3, with TRBD2 matching over 8 bases. Germline lookup yields CDR1 SGHRS and CDR2 YFSETQ. CDR3 length: 15 residues. Trimming at V came to 4 bases and at J to 5 bases, leaving 9 bases not matched to a gene. CDR3 residues: CASSPGRGGGDTQYF. The CDR3 DNA reads as TGCGCCAGCAGCCCCGGGAGGGGGGGAGGAGATACGCAGTATTTT.

This sequence joins TRBV20-1 and TRBJ2-7, with D possibly TRBD1 on 5 matching bases. Germline values: CDR1 DFQATT, CDR2 SNEGSKA (reference sequence). The V gene lost 6 bases and the J gene lost 6 bases, with 18 bases spanning the gap. The CDR3 length is 13 residues. The DNA for the CDR3 is TGCAGTGCCCGATCTGGGGCTAGGGGCGAGCAGTACTTC. It is translated as CSARSGARGEQYF.

The chain has TRBV20-1 and TRBJ1-2; D is possibly TRBD1 (6 bases). The germline gives CDR1 DFQATT, CDR2 SNEGSKA (reference sequence). The V gene lost 0 bases and the J gene lost 4 bases, with 15 bases spanning the gap. This CDR3 contains 15 residues. CDR3 sequence: CSARDLQGVGYGYTF. The CDR3 DNA reads as TGCAGTGCTAGAGACCTACAGGGTGTCGGCTATGGCTACACCTTC.

The chain has TRBV7-2 and TRBJ2-1; D possibly corresponds to TRBD1 (6 bases). This CDR3 spans 14 amino acids. CDR1 is SGHTA and CDR2 is FQGNSA in the germline V gene. V was shortened by 4 bases and J by 5 bases, with 12 bases between the two germline ends. Here the CDR3 reads CASSCGQKNNEQFF. DNA of the CDR3: TGTGCCAGCAGCTGCGGACAGAAAAACAATGAGCAGTTCTTC.

This clonotype has ten or more counts. The V and J genes are TRBV27 and TRBJ2-1; TRBD2 is a possible D gene (7 bases). Germline V gives CDR1 MNHEY, CDR2 SMNVEV (reference sequence). The CDR3 spans 15 residues. With 1 base removed from V and 5 bases from J, the gap between germline ends came to 12 bases. Here the CDR3 DNA reads TGTGCCAGCAGTTTATGGGGGGGGCCGAACAATGAGCAGTTCTTC. Amino acid sequence: CASSLWGGPNNEQFF.